A single sample gave rise to the 25 T cell receptor beta chains below, sequenced in a study of glioma-infiltrating T cells. Using RNA template, CDR3s of TCR alpha and beta were amplified with iRepertoire arm-PCR. TCRdb re-derived calls from the multiplex PCR reads in MiXCR, one entry per CDR3 protein. This table has roughly 100,000 distinct CDR3 sequences, about 28% appearing once. The sequenced material came from glioma tissue, nonneoplastic brain tissue, or PBMCs (not recorded which). These receptors came from a human donor with low-grade glioma or glioblastoma, undergoing nonglioma brain surgery, or in good health (not recorded which).

Note on this clonotype: At one of its ends the junction is not consistent with the germline gene, which may arise from a read error. This chain joins TRBV6-1 and TRBJ2-3; a possible D gene is TRBD2 (7 bases). Per germline, CDR1 MNHNS and CDR2 SASEGT. The CDR3 extends over 13 amino acids. DNA of the CDR3: TGTGCCATCCGGGGGGCCCCCCCAGATAAGCAGTATTTT. Its translation: CAIRGAPPDKQYF.

Concerning this clonotype itself: This is likely a read error, given that the CDR3 carries no conserved phenylalanine or tryptophan at its end. The chain uses TRBV7-9 and TRBJ1-2; 8 nucleotides match TRBD1. Germline trimming cut 3 bases from V and 3 bases from J; bases unmatched to any gene: 6. The CDR3 loop spans 15 amino acids. Germline V lookup: CDR1 SEHNR, CDR2 FQNEAQ (reference sequence). CDR3 in DNA: TGTGCCAGCAGCTTTCAGGGGGCGCGGGACTATGGCTACACCTTA. Its protein product is CASSFQGARDYGYTL.

This clonotype was recorded at least ten times. The J gene is TRBJ1-5, the V gene TRBV20-1; 8 bases are shared with TRBD1. V lost 6 bases to trimming and J lost 6 bases; unmatched junction nucleotides: 10. This CDR3 has 14 residues. The germline gives CDR1 DFQATT, CDR2 SNEGSKA (reference sequence). CDR3 DNA: TGCAGTGCCCAGCTCGGGACAGGCGGTCAGCCCCAGCATTTT. Amino acids: CSAQLGTGGQPQHF.

This chain uses TRBV7-8 with TRBJ1-4; D is ambiguous. Per the germline V gene, CDR1 is SGHVS and CDR2 is FQNEAQ. With 5 bases removed from V and 5 bases from J, the gap between germline ends came to 9 bases. The CDR3 is made up of 13 amino acids. This CDR3 reads CASSTLMNEKLFF. The CDR3 coding sequence is TGTGCCAGCAGCACGCTGATGAATGAAAAACTGTTTTTT.

This clonotype was counted a single time. A much larger clonotype is one base distant, so this may be a read error. This chain connects TRBV3-1 to TRBJ1-1, with 7 bases fitting TRBD1. Per the germline V gene, CDR1 is LGHDT and CDR2 is YNNKEL (reference sequence). V lost 0 bases, J lost 5 bases, and 6 bases stayed unmatched. This CDR3 has 15 amino acids. The CDR3 sequence is CASSQEGRGRTEAFF. The CDR3, as DNA: TGTGCCAGCAGCCAAGAAGGTAGGGGGCGGACTGAAGCTTTCTTT. The whole variable domain, filled in from reference TRBV3-1 and TRBJ1-1, reads DTAVSQTPKYLVTQMGNDKSIKCEQNLGHDTMYWYKQDSKKFLKIMFSYNNKELIINETVPNRFSPKSPDKAHLNLHINSLELGDSAVYFCASSQEGRGRTEAFFGQGTRLTVV.

This clonotype has more than one count but fewer than ten. The chain has TRBV7-6 and TRBJ2-3; 7 positions agree with TRBD2. Germline assignment: CDR1 SGHVS and CDR2 FNYEAQ. The CDR3 is 15 amino acids. Trimming at V came to 5 bases and at J to 8 bases, leaving 13 bases not matched to a gene. The CDR3 spells CASSPPTVGGVTQYF. The CDR3 DNA reads as TGTGCCAGCAGCCCACCCACAGTGGGGGGGGTTACGCAGTATTTT.

This clonotype occurred a few times. The chain employs TRBV7-9 and TRBJ2-7; D is uncertain. The V gene lost 10 bases and the J gene lost 1 base, with 8 bases spanning the gap. From germline, CDR1 is SEHNR and CDR2 FQNEAQ (reference sequence). The CDR3 is 11 residues long. The CDR3 sequence is CATQESYEQYF. CDR3 sequence (DNA): TGTGCCACCCAGGAGTCCTACGAGCAGTACTTC.

This clonotype was observed a handful of times. A much larger clone differs from this one at a single base, so this may be a read error. The V gene is TRBV7-2, the J gene TRBJ2-3, with D unclear. The CDR3 is made up of 12 amino acids. In germline, CDR1 is SGHTA, CDR2 FQGNSA. Trimming pared 7 bases from V and 1 base from J, leaving 6 bases between. CDR3 in amino acids: CASNPGTDTQYF. The CDR3, as DNA: TGTGCCAGCAACCCAGGCACAGATACGCAGTATTTT.

This clonotype was counted between two and nine times. This rearrangement joins TRBV7-8 to TRBJ2-7, with D perhaps matching TRBD2 (5 bases). In germline, CDR1 is SGHVS, CDR2 FQNEAQ. This CDR3 has 16 residues. The germline V and J ends were trimmed by 5 bases and 2 bases, with 19 bases remaining between them. The CDR3 is CASSPRGSGTAYEQYF. CDR3 nucleotides: TGTGCCAGCAGCCCGAGAGGTTCGGGAACTGCCTACGAGCAGTACTTC.

The count of this clonotype is one. Being one base from a much bigger clone, this may be a read error. The gene calls are TRBV4-1 and TRBJ2-3; TRBD2 might be the D (5 bases). Germline CDR1 MGHRA, CDR2 YSYEKL. The length of the CDR3 is 15 residues. In DNA, the CDR3 is TGCGCCAGCACCCAAGTGAGCGGAACTACAGATACGCAGTATTTT. Translated, it gives CASTQVSGTTDTQYF.

Of note for this clonotype: Given a much more abundant clone one base away, this may be a read error. The genes are TRBV7-6 and TRBJ2-2; tentatively, D is TRBD2 (5 bases). The ends were cut back, 7 bases at V and 6 bases at J, with 12 bases in the middle. The CDR3 consists of 13 residues. Germline CDR1 and CDR2: SGHVS and FNYEAQ. For the CDR3, the DNA is TGTGCCAGCACCGCGAGGACTTCCGGGGAGCTGTTTTTT. Its protein is CASTARTSGELFF.

A few counts support this clonotype. The J gene is TRBJ2-3, the V gene TRBV5-1, with a possible D match to TRBD2 (5 bases). CDR3 length equals 16 residues. Trimming pared 0 bases from V and 1 base from J, leaving 12 bases between. The germline CDR1 and CDR2 sequences are SGHRS and YFSETQ. The CDR3 DNA reads as TGCGCCAGCAGCTTGGGACGCTTCGGGGGCACAGATACGCAGTATTTT. Translating it yields CASSLGRFGGTDTQYF.

This clonotype has a count of ten or more. DNA for the CDR3: TGTGCCAGCGGGGCAGGGGGCGGTGGAAACACCATATATTTT. Translating gives CASGAGGGGNTIYF. V and J are TRBV28 and TRBJ1-3; 8 positions agree with TRBD1. With V trimmed by 8 bases and J by 3 bases, 6 bases remained unmatched. CDR1 is MDHEN, CDR2 SYDVKM, per germline. The CDR3 has 14 residues.

This clonotype has at least ten counts. The chain recombines TRBV28 with TRBJ2-3; D ambiguous. Germline-derived CDR1 and CDR2 are MDHEN and SYDVKM. CDR3 length equals 11 residues. V dropped 2 bases and J dropped 10 bases, with 7 bases sitting between them. The CDR3 DNA is TGTGCCAGCAGTTTACTCTCGGCGCAGTATTTT. Translation: CASSLLSAQYF.

Worth noting for this clonotype: A much larger clone sits a single nucleotide away, making a read error possible. The chain joins TRBV6-1 to TRBJ2-7, with no clear D. There are 15 residues in the CDR3. The V gene's germline CDR1 is MNHNS and CDR2 SASEGT. Here the CDR3 reads CASSRRQVAAYDQYF. CDR3 DNA: TGTGCCAGCAGCCGCCGGCAGGTCGCCGCCTACGATCAGTACTTC.

This clonotype was seen once. This may come from a read error, since a much larger clone is one base off. V usage is TRBV2 and J usage is TRBJ1-1; D gene uncertain. This CDR3 region has 11 residues. The germline V and J ends were trimmed by 8 bases and 5 bases, with 9 bases remaining between them. Germline V CDR1 and CDR2: SNHLY, FYNNEI. For the CDR3, the DNA is TGTGCCAGCCTTATAGAAACTGAAGCTTTCTTT. Translated: CASLIETEAFF.

This clonotype was seen once. A junction boundary mismatches the germline segment, possibly from a read error. This chain links TRBV20-1 with TRBJ2-5; 15 bases are a match to TRBD2. This CDR3 comprises 16 residues. Germline V gene data show CDR1 as DFQATT and CDR2 as SNEGSKA (reference sequence). The CDR3 here is CSASRTSGGAQETQHF. The CDR3 DNA sequence: TGCAGTGCTAGCAGGACTAGCGGGGGGGCCCAAGAGACCCAGCACTTC.

This clonotype came up many times. V is TRBV27 and J is TRBJ2-3; D possibly matches TRBD1 or TRBD2 (6 bases each). The CDR3 is 15 amino acids. Trimming shortened V by 2 bases and J by 2 bases, and 11 bases separated the two germline ends. CDR1 and CDR2 (germline): MNHEY, SMNVEV (reference sequence). The CDR3 DNA reads as TGTGCCAGCAGTTTAATGTGGGGGGCCACAGATACGCAGTATTTT. Translation: CASSLMWGATDTQYF.

Concerning this clonotype itself: It may be a read error: a sequence one base away is much more abundant. This chain uses TRBV28 with TRBJ2-3; D may be TRBD1 or TRBD2 (5 bases each). Germline assignment: CDR1 MDHEN and CDR2 SYDVKM. The CDR3 extends over 17 amino acids. This CDR3 reads CASSPLFGEEGQDTEYF. In DNA form, the CDR3 reads TGTGCCAGCAGTCCCCTGTTCGGGGAAGAGGGGCAAGATACGGAGTATTTT.

This clonotype was recorded many times. This sequence joins TRBV7-6 and TRBJ2-1, with D perhaps TRBD1 (6 bases). V was clipped by 5 bases and J by 7 bases, with 21 bases between them. Germline V gene data show CDR1 as SGHVS and CDR2 as FNYEAQ. The CDR3 covers 16 residues. In nucleotides, the CDR3 is TGTGCCAGCAGCCTGGTCGGGCAGGGGTGGTTAAATGAGCAGTTCTTC. It encodes CASSLVGQGWLNEQFF.

Of note for this clonotype: A much larger clone differs from this one at a single base, so this may be a read error. V and J are TRBV7-9 and TRBJ2-1, with TRBD1 matching 7 bases. This CDR3 has 14 residues. Germline loops: CDR1 SEHNR, CDR2 FQNEAQ (reference sequence). The CDR3 coding sequence is TGTGCCAGCAGCCGACAGGGTACCTACAATGAGGAGTTCTTC. It is translated as CASSRQGTYNEEFF.

This chain connects TRBV14 to TRBJ2-5; tentative D call: TRBD1 (5 bases). Deletions cut 5 bases from V and 5 bases from J, with 12 bases between. Per the germline V gene, CDR1 is SGHDN and CDR2 is FVKESK. The CDR3 sequence is 13 residues long. CDR3 protein: CASSNGQYETQYF. As DNA, the CDR3 is TGTGCCAGCAGCAATGGACAATATGAGACCCAGTACTTC.

This clonotype has at least ten counts. This sequence joins TRBV27 and TRBJ1-1; D might be TRBD1 (6 bases). CDR1 is MNHEY, CDR2 SMNVEV, per germline (reference sequence). Trimming removed 6 bases from V and 2 bases from J, with 19 bases in between. This CDR3 region has 16 residues. The CDR3 loop is CASRGGRLSLNTEAFF. CDR3 sequence (DNA): TGTGCCAGCAGAGGGGGTAGGCTCTCACTAAACACTGAAGCTTTCTTT.

This clonotype was counted ten times or more. This chain connects TRBV20-1 to TRBJ1-5; perhaps TRBD1 as D (6 bases). This CDR3 has 13 residues. Trimming took off 2 bases at V and 7 bases at J, with 12 bases between the two ends. CDR1 and CDR2 from the germline V gene are DFQATT and SNEGSKA (reference sequence). The DNA for the CDR3 is TGCAGTGCTAGATTGACAGGACGACAGCCCCAGCATTTT. This codes for CSARLTGRQPQHF.

With regard to this clonotype: A much larger clone differs by one base, so this may be a read error. The missing conserved phenylalanine or tryptophan at the end of this CDR3 makes a read error likely. This chain joins TRBV4-2 and TRBJ1-1; D gene uncertain. V lost 1 base and J 1 base, leaving 7 bases between the germline ends. CDR1 LGHNA and CDR2 YNFKEQ come from the germline V gene. CDR3 length: 14 amino acids. CDR3 DNA sequence: TGTGCCAGCAGCCAAGGCGTAGGGAACACTGAAGCTTTCTCT. Its translation is CASSQGVGNTEAFS.